This T cell receptor (beta chain) is drawn from a study of blood T cell repertoires in COVID-19. The overall study: Samples came from the United States, Italy and Spain, spanning acute and convalescent COVID-19. From T cells, B-cell-depleted T cells, or PBMCs came the material, which was cDNA or gDNA.

Source study methods: Reference gene primer amplification gave estimated nucleated cell counts. Clones were sequenced by immunoSEQ multiplex PCR, and TCRdb holds only the in-frame ones, with some missing. That table supplies the V and J calls and clone size; D and trimming were determined from the DNA. The sample lists under 60,000 clones, around 75% occurring once. The sample taken for sequencing was peripheral blood. The source is a human donor in a cohort sampled during active COVID-19.

For the CDR3, the DNA is TGCGCCAGCAGCCAAGGGCAGGGATACGTTTACGAGCAGTACTTC. Protein product: CASSQGQGYVYEQYF. V gene TRBV4-3 combines with J gene TRBJ2-7, with D perhaps TRBD1 (5 bases). Germline values: CDR1 LGHNA, CDR2 YSLEER. V was trimmed by 1 base and J by 4 bases, leaving 14 bases between them. This CDR3 has 15 residues.